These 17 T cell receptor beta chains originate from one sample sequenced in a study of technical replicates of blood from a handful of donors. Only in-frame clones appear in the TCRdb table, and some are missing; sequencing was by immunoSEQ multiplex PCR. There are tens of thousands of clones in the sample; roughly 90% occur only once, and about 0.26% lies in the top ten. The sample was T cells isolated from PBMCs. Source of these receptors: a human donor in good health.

CDR3 in DNA: TGCAGCGTTAAAGGGGGACTGTCAAACACCGGGGAGCTGTTTTTT. It yields the protein CSVKGGLSNTGELFF. V usage is TRBV29-1 and J usage is TRBJ2-2; perhaps D is TRBD1 or TRBD2 (6 bases each). Between the trimmed V and J ends, which lost 5 bases and 2 bases, there was a span of 15 bases. The CDR3 covers 15 residues. Germline V gene lookup returns CDR1 SQVTM and CDR2 ANQGSEA.

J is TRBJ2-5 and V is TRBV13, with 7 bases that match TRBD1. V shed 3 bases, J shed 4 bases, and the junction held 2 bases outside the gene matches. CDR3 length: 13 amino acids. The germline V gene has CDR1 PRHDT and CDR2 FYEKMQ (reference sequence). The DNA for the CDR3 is TGTGCCAGCAGCTTCACAGGGGTAGAGACCCAGTACTTC. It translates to CASSFTGVETQYF.

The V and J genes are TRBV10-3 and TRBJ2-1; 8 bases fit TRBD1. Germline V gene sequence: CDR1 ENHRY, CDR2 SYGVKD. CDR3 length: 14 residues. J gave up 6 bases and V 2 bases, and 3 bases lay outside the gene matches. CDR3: CAISEGQGGNEQFF. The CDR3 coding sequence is TGTGCCATCAGTGAGGGACAGGGTGGCAATGAGCAGTTCTTC.

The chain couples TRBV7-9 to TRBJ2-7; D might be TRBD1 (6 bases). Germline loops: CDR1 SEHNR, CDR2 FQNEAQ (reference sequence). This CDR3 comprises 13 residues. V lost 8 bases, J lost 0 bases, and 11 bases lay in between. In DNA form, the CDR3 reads TGTGCCAGCTACAGGGACAACTCCTACGAGCAGTACTTC. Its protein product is CASYRDNSYEQYF.

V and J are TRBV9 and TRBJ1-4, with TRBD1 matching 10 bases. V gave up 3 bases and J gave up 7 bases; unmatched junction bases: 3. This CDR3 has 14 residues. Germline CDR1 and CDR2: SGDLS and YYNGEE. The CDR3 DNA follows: TGTGCCAGCAGCGGGGACAGGGGAGGTGAAAAACTGTTTTTT. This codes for CASSGDRGGEKLFF.

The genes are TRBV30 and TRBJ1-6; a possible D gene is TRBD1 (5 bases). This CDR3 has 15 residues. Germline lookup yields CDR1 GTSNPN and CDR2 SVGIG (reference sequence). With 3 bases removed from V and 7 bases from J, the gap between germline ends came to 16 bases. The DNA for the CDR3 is TGTGCCTGGAGGGTCCGGGCGGGACGAAATTCACCCCTCCACTTT. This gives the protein CAWRVRAGRNSPLHF.

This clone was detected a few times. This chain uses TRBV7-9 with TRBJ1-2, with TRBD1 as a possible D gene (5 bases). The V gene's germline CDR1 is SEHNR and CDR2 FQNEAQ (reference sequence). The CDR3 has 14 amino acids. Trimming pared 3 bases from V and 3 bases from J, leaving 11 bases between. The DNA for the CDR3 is TGTGCCAGCAGCTTCGCCGGAGGGGACTATGGCTACACCTTC. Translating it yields CASSFAGGDYGYTF.

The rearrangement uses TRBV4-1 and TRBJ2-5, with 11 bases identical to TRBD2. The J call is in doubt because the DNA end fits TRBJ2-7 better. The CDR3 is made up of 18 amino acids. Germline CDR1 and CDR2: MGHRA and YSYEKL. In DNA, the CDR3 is TGCGCCAGCAGCCAAGATCTCGGGGGACTAGCGGTTTCCTACGAGCAGTACTTC. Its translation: CASSQDLGGLAVSYEQYF.

The DNA of the CDR3 is TGTGCCAGTAGTCCCCCTAGAGGGTTGGGAGAGACCCAGTACTTC. It codes for CASSPPRGLGETQYF. This chain uses TRBV19 with TRBJ2-5, with TRBD2 as a possible D gene (5 bases). Deletions cut 5 bases from V and 4 bases from J, with 17 bases between. This CDR3 is built from 15 residues. Per the germline V gene, CDR1 is LNHDA and CDR2 is SQIVND (reference sequence).

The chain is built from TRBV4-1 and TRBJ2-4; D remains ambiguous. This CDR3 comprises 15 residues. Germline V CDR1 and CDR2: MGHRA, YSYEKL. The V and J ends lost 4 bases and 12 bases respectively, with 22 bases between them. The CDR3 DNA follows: TGCGCCAGCAGCCCTCTAAGCGAGTCCGCATCCCCTCAGTACTTC. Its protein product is CASSPLSESASPQYF.

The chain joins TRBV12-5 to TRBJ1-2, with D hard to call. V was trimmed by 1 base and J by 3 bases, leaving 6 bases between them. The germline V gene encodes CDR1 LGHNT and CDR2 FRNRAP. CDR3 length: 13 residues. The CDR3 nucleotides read TGTGCTAGTGGTTTGGACAGATACTATGGCTACACCTTC. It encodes CASGLDRYYGYTF. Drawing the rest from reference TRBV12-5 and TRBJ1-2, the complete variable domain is DARVTQTPRHKVTEMGQEVTMRCQPILGHNTVFWYRQTMMQGLELLAYFRNRAPLDDSGMPKDRFSAEMPDATLATLKIQPSEPRDSAVYFCASGLDRYYGYTFGSGTRLTVV.

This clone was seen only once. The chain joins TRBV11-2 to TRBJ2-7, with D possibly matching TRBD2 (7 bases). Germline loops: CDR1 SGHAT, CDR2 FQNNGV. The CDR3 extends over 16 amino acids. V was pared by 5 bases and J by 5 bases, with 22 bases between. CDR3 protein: CASSPLRGGGPHEQYF. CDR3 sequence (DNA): TGTGCCAGCAGCCCCCTTCGAGGGGGAGGGCCCCACGAGCAGTACTTC.

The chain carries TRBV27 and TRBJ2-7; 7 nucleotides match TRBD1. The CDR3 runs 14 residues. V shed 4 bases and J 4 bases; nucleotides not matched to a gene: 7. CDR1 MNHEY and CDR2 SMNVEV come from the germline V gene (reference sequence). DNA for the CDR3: TGTGCCAGCAGTTCCGGGACAGTTATGTACGAGCAGTACTTC. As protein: CASSSGTVMYEQYF.

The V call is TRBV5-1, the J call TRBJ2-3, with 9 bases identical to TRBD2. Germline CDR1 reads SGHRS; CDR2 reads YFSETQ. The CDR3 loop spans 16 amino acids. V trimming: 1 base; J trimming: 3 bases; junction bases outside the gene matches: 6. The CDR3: CASSLSSGSLTDTQYF. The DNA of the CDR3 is TGCGCCAGCAGCTTGAGTAGCGGGAGTTTGACAGATACGCAGTATTTT. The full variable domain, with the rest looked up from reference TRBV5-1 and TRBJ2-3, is KAGVTQTPRYLIKTRGQQVTLSCSPISGHRSVSWYQQTPGQGLQFLFEYFSETQRNKGNFPGRFSGRQFSNSRSEMNVSTLELGDSALYLCASSLSSGSLTDTQYFGPGTRLTVL.

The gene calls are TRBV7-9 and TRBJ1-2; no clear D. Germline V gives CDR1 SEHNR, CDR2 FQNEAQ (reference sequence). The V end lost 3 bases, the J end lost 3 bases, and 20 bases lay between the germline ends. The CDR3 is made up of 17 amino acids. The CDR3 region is CASSFPVSGPADYGYTF. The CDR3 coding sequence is TGTGCCAGCAGCTTCCCTGTGAGTGGCCCGGCGGACTATGGCTACACCTTC.

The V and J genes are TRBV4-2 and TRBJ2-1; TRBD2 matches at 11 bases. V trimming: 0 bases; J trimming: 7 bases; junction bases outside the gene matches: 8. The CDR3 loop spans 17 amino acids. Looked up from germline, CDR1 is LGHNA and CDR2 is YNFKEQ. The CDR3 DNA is TGTGCCAGCAGCCAAGATCTCAAACTAGCGGGGGTTAATGAGCAGTTCTTC. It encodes CASSQDLKLAGVNEQFF.

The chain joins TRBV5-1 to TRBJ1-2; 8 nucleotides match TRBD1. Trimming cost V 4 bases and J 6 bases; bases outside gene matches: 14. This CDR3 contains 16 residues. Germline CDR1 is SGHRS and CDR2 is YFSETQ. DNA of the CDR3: TGCGCCAGCAGCCCCGGGACAGGCTCTTCAGTCGATGGCTACACCTTC. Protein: CASSPGTGSSVDGYTF.